The 11 T cell receptor beta chains below all came from one sample that was sequenced in a study of control samples from healthy donors and cancer patients. Profiled with immunoSEQ multiplex PCR; TCRdb holds only in-frame clones, not every one. The sample consists of about 51,000 clones, around nine tenths of them appearing once. Sequencing was performed on PBMCs. Source of these receptors: a man aged 50 to 59 with head and neck cancer.

The V gene is TRBV11-2, the J gene TRBJ2-3; 7 bases align to TRBD2. The CDR3 contains 15 residues. CDR1 is SGHAT, CDR2 FQNNGV, per germline. V trimming: 3 bases; J trimming: 2 bases; junction bases outside the gene matches: 5. CDR3 DNA sequence: TGTGCCAGCAGCTTTCTCGGGGGGACCACAGATACGCAGTATTTT. Its translation is CASSFLGGTTDTQYF.

In this sample, this clone turned up once. This rearrangement joins TRBV29-1 to TRBJ2-3; no reliable D call. Per the germline V gene, CDR1 is SQVTM and CDR2 is ANQGSEA. This CDR3 has 13 residues. With 4 bases removed from V and 0 bases from J, the gap between germline ends came to 8 bases. The CDR3 region is CSVGVTSTDTQYF. Here the CDR3 DNA reads TGCAGCGTTGGGGTGACCAGCACAGATACGCAGTATTTT.

The V gene is TRBV27, the J gene TRBJ2-2, with TRBD1 matching 12 bases. The CDR3 is 14 residues long. Losses at the gene ends were 8 bases for V and 5 bases for J; bases not matched to a gene: 3. The germline V gene has CDR1 MNHEY and CDR2 SMNVEV (reference sequence). The CDR3: CASGDRGRTGELFF. The CDR3 DNA follows: TGTGCCAGCGGGGACAGGGGGCGGACCGGGGAGCTGTTTTTT.

The rearrangement links TRBV9 to TRBJ1-3; D ambiguous. The length of the CDR3 is 14 residues. Germline values: CDR1 SGDLS, CDR2 YYNGEE. Trimming cost V 0 bases and J 7 bases, with 11 bases left between them. DNA for the CDR3: TGTGCCAGCAGCGTAGACGAGGCCAGGAACACCATATATTTT. Its protein product is CASSVDEARNTIYF. Supplemented by reference TRBV9 and TRBJ1-3, the full variable domain reads DSGVTQTPKHLITATGQRVTLRCSPRSGDLSVYWYQQSLDQGLQFLIQYYNGEERAKGNILERFSAQQFPDLHSELNLSSLELGDSALYFCASSVDEARNTIYFGEGSWLTVV.

The V gene is TRBV18, the J gene TRBJ1-2, with D hard to call. Germline V gives CDR1 KGHSH, CDR2 LQKENI. V shed 2 bases and J shed 6 bases, with 10 bases lying between them. The CDR3 length is 13 residues. In DNA form, the CDR3 reads TGTGCCAGCTCACCATGGACCCGAGATGGCTACACCTTC. This codes for CASSPWTRDGYTF.

A single count supports this clone. This sequence joins TRBV7-2 and TRBJ2-7, with TRBD2 matching over 8 bases. The germline V gene encodes CDR1 SGHTA and CDR2 FQGNSA. The trim removed 3 bases at V and 5 bases at J, leaving 6 bases unmatched. This CDR3 comprises 14 residues. The CDR3 reads CASSFLAGKDEQYF. The CDR3 nucleotides are TGTGCCAGCAGCTTTTTAGCGGGGAAGGACGAGCAGTACTTC.

The chain employs TRBV7-9 and TRBJ2-1; 7 nucleotides line up with TRBD2. This CDR3 spans 16 amino acids. The germline gives CDR1 SEHNR, CDR2 FQNEAQ (reference sequence). The V gene end was trimmed by 0 bases and the J gene end by 8 bases; junction bases not matched to a gene: 10. This chain's CDR3 is CASSLADASGWDEQFF. CDR3 nucleotides: TGTGCCAGCAGCTTAGCGGATGCTAGCGGCTGGGATGAGCAGTTCTTC.

V gene TRBV7-2 combines with J gene TRBJ2-7; no definite D call. The germline gives CDR1 SGHTA, CDR2 FQGNSA. V lost 5 bases and J 2 bases, leaving 13 bases between the germline ends. The CDR3 length is 14 residues. CDR3 residues: CASSPYSSAYEQYF. The DNA of the CDR3 is TGTGCCAGCAGCCCTTACAGTTCGGCCTACGAGCAGTACTTC. The full variable domain, in which reference TRBV7-2 and TRBJ2-7 provide the parts outside the CDR3, is GAGVSQSPSNKVTEKGKDVELRCDPISGHTALYWYRQSLGQGLEFLIYFQGNSAPDKSGLPSDRFSAERTGGSVSTLTIQRTQQEDSAVYLCASSPYSSAYEQYFGPGTRLTVT.

V is TRBV18 and J is TRBJ1-5, with D perhaps matching TRBD1 (6 bases). CDR3 length: 16 amino acids. The germline V and J ends were trimmed by 3 bases and 3 bases, with 15 bases remaining between them. Germline V gene sequence: CDR1 KGHSH, CDR2 LQKENI. The CDR3 DNA sequence: TGTGCCAGCTCACCGTCGACAGGTCTAAACAATCAGCCCCAGCATTTT. Amino acid sequence: CASSPSTGLNNQPQHF.

This chain links TRBV14 with TRBJ2-7; D may be TRBD1 or TRBD2 (5 bases each). The CDR3 spans 12 residues. Germline V gene lookup returns CDR1 SGHDN and CDR2 FVKESK. The ends were cut back, 8 bases at V and 6 bases at J, with 14 bases in the middle. The CDR3 coding sequence is TGTGCCAGCGGGGGTCCGGGTGCCGAGCAGTACTTC. This gives the protein CASGGPGAEQYF.

V and J are TRBV3-1 (or the pseudogene TRBV3-2) and TRBJ2-7; D is ambiguous. Germline CDR1 is LGHDT and CDR2 is YNNKEL (reference sequence). Trimming shortened V by 0 bases and J by 1 base, and 10 bases separated the two germline ends. There are 15 residues in the CDR3. The CDR3 is CASSQDLLRSYEQYF. CDR3 DNA: TGTGCCAGCAGCCAAGATCTTCTGAGATCCTACGAGCAGTACTTC.